The 18 T cell receptor beta chains below all came from one sample that was sequenced in a study of regulatory T cells in long-lasting Graves disease. Time point denoted: newly diagnosed GD, antithyroid drugs for less than 3 months. Researchers made the TCR library from RNA that was extracted from PBMCs. TCR beta libraries were built with iRepertoire HTBI primers and Arm-PCR of CDR3 regions. TCRdb re-called the multiplex PCR reads through MiXCR, storing one row per CDR3 protein. Of 300,000 to 400,000 distinct CDR3 sequences listed, approximately 20% are singletons. The source was peripheral blood mononuclear cells (PBMCs), collected at new diagnosis, from a patient treated with antithyroid drugs. These receptors all stem from a female donor with Graves disease.

This clonotype came up many times. The gene calls are TRBV20-1 and TRBJ1-6, with D perhaps matching TRBD1 (6 bases). The CDR3 is 16 amino acids. Germline V gene data show CDR1 as DFQATT and CDR2 as SNEGSKA (reference sequence). Trimming took 0 bases from V and 6 from J, leaving 15 bases between them. The DNA of the CDR3 is TGCAGTGCTAGAGAGGAAGGACAGCACCTTAATTCACCCCTCCACTTT. Its translation: CSAREEGQHLNSPLHF.

The table lists this clonotype with many counts. The genes are TRBV6-1 and TRBJ2-7; TRBD1 matches at 7 bases. This CDR3 contains 14 residues. CDR1 and CDR2 (germline): MNHNS, SASEGT. Losses at the gene ends were 1 base for V and 3 bases for J; bases not matched to a gene: 3. The DNA of the CDR3 is TGTGCCAGCAGTGAAGGTAACAGGGGCTACGAGCAGTACTTC. Its protein is CASSEGNRGYEQYF.

This clonotype was observed a handful of times. This sequence joins TRBV19 and TRBJ2-7; 8 positions agree with TRBD1. The J segment lost 3 bases and the V segment lost 5 bases, leaving 18 bases of the junction unmatched. Germline CDR1 LNHDA, CDR2 SQIVND (reference sequence). The CDR3 extends over 18 amino acids. The CDR3 protein is CASSFSWTGKGLGYEQYF. CDR3 sequence (DNA): TGTGCCAGTAGTTTCTCCTGGACAGGGAAAGGTTTAGGCTACGAGCAGTACTTC.

This clonotype was seen many times. This chain connects TRBV12-3 or TRBV12-4 to TRBJ2-2; D is uncertain. Trimming pared 5 bases from V and 6 bases from J, leaving 4 bases between. The CDR3 has 11 amino acids. The CDR3 protein is CASSTAGELFF. CDR3 coding DNA: TGTGCCAGCAGTACCGCCGGGGAGCTGTTTTTT.

This clonotype appeared many times. The chain links TRBV28 to TRBJ1-1; 7 bases map to TRBD1. The V gene end was trimmed by 3 bases and the J gene end by 0 bases; junction bases not matched to a gene: 13. Germline V gene sequence: CDR1 MDHEN, CDR2 SYDVKM. The CDR3 has 18 residues. CDR3 coding DNA: TGTGCCAGCAGTTTCCCTTTACAGGGGACTGTTATGAACACTGAAGCTTTCTTT. Residues: CASSFPLQGTVMNTEAFF.

This clonotype has at least ten counts. The rearrangement joins TRBV5-1 to TRBJ1-6; D is ambiguous. The CDR3 loop spans 15 amino acids. Germline V gene data show CDR1 as SGHRS and CDR2 as YFSETQ. With 4 bases removed from V and 8 bases from J, the gap between germline ends came to 16 bases. The CDR3 nucleotides are TGCGCCAGCAGCCGGGCGACAAAGACGGATTCACCCCTCCACTTT. Its protein is CASSRATKTDSPLHF.

This clonotype has more than one count but fewer than ten. The rearrangement joins TRBV18 to TRBJ2-5; D tentatively reads TRBD1 or TRBD2 (5 bases each). The germline V and J ends were trimmed by 3 bases and 9 bases, with 17 bases remaining between them. CDR1 and CDR2 from the germline V gene are KGHSH and LQKENI. The CDR3 extends over 14 amino acids. For the CDR3, the DNA is TGTGCCAGCTCACCGCCCAGGGACGGGACGTCCCAGTACTTC. Translated: CASSPPRDGTSQYF.

This clonotype was detected ten times or more. The rearrangement joins TRBV6-5 to TRBJ2-3; TRBD2 matches at 13 bases. Germline V gives CDR1 MNHEY, CDR2 SVGAGI. J gave up 4 bases and V 4 bases, and 2 bases lay outside the gene matches. There are 15 residues in the CDR3. The CDR3 here is CASSLTSGRSDTQYF. DNA of the CDR3: TGTGCCAGCAGTTTGACTAGCGGGAGGTCAGATACGCAGTATTTT.

This clonotype was seen a few times. The rearrangement joins TRBV5-1 to TRBJ2-1; 12 nucleotides match TRBD2. Germline V gene sequence: CDR1 SGHRS, CDR2 YFSETQ. The CDR3 spans 20 residues. V gave up 5 bases and J gave up 0 bases; unmatched junction bases: 15. As DNA, the CDR3 is TGCGCCAGCAGTCCATCTAGCGGGAGGGCCAACAGGGGCTCCTACAATGAGCAGTTCTTC. Translation gives CASSPSSGRANRGSYNEQFF.

This clonotype was observed a few times. The CDR3 bases are TGTGCCATCAGAACCGGGACAGGGAACACTGAAGCTTTCTTT. Its protein product is CAIRTGTGNTEAFF. This chain uses TRBV10-3 with TRBJ1-1; 8 bases are a match to TRBD1. The germline V gene has CDR1 ENHRY and CDR2 SYGVKD. V gave up 6 bases and J gave up 1 base; unmatched junction bases: 4. The CDR3 contains 14 residues.

This clonotype was observed at least ten times. This rearrangement joins TRBV6-1 to TRBJ2-7; 8 bases line up with TRBD1. V lost 2 bases to trimming and J lost 4 bases; unmatched junction nucleotides: 7. The CDR3 is 15 amino acids. Germline V lookup: CDR1 MNHNS, CDR2 SASEGT. CDR3 loop: CASSEIGTGPYEQYF. The CDR3 nucleotides are TGTGCCAGCAGTGAAATCGGGACAGGTCCGTACGAGCAGTACTTC.

The sample holds a few counts of this clonotype. V gene TRBV4-1 combines with J gene TRBJ2-7; a possible D gene is TRBD2 (6 bases). Germline CDR1 and CDR2: MGHRA and YSYEKL. V was pared by 0 bases and J by 2 bases, with 11 bases between. The CDR3 runs to 15 residues. In nucleotides, the CDR3 is TGCGCCAGCAGCCAAGAACTAGCTTCAACCTACGAGCAGTACTTC. It codes for CASSQELASTYEQYF.

This clonotype was observed many times. The chain joins TRBV28 to TRBJ1-4; 9 nucleotides line up with TRBD1. The length of the CDR3 is 18 residues. The V and J ends lost 10 bases and 6 bases, in that order; junction bases with no gene match: 21. Germline V gives CDR1 MDHEN, CDR2 SYDVKM. The CDR3 coding sequence is TGTGCCACAGGGGCCCCTGGGACAGGGATAAATTATTATGAAAAACTGTTTTTT. Its protein product is CATGAPGTGINYYEKLFF. Filled out from reference TRBV28 and TRBJ1-4, the complete variable domain reads DVKVTQSSRYLVKRTGEKVFLECVQDMDHENMFWYRQDPGLGLRLIYFSYDVKMKEKGDIPEGYSVSREKKERFSLILESASTNQTSMYLCATGAPGTGINYYEKLFFGSGTQLSVL.

CDR3 nucleotides: TGCAGTGCTAGAGTGGATAGCGCGACTAGCGGGTACAATGAGCAGTTCTTC. The encoded protein is CSARVDSATSGYNEQFF. The V and J genes are TRBV20-1 and TRBJ2-1; 10 nucleotides line up with TRBD2. CDR1 DFQATT and CDR2 SNEGSKA come from the germline V gene (reference sequence). Trimming cost V 1 base and J 4 bases; bases outside gene matches: 10. The CDR3 contains 17 residues.

This clonotype was seen many times. The rearrangement uses TRBV7-2 and TRBJ2-7; TRBD1 or TRBD2 may be the D gene (5 bases each). Germline loops: CDR1 SGHTA, CDR2 FQGNSA. There are 13 residues in the CDR3. Trimming stripped 5 bases from V and 2 bases from J, with 10 bases between. CDR3 nucleotides: TGTGCCAGCAGCGGGACGCTACCCTACGAGCAGTACTTC. It yields the protein CASSGTLPYEQYF.

This clonotype was counted a few times. This chain joins TRBV20-1 and TRBJ1-5; the D is unclear. V lost 3 bases to trimming and J lost 4 bases, with 10 bases between them. Germline-derived CDR1 and CDR2 are DFQATT and SNEGSKA (reference sequence). The CDR3 is 13 residues long. The CDR3 DNA sequence: TGCAGTGCTAGCGATGCCCTAAATCAGCCCCAGCATTTT. Its translation is CSASDALNQPQHF.

V is TRBV9 and J is TRBJ2-7, with TRBD2 as a possible D gene (6 bases). With 0 bases removed from V and 5 bases from J, the gap between germline ends came to 12 bases. Per the germline V gene, CDR1 is SGDLS and CDR2 is YYNGEE. The CDR3 loop spans 14 amino acids. The CDR3 coding sequence is TGTGCCAGCAGCGTAGACAGCGGGTTCAACGAGCAGTACTTC. Protein product: CASSVDSGFNEQYF. The whole variable domain, remainder taken from reference TRBV9 and TRBJ2-7, is DSGVTQTPKHLITATGQRVTLRCSPRSGDLSVYWYQQSLDQGLQFLIQYYNGEERAKGNILERFSAQQFPDLHSELNLSSLELGDSALYFCASSVDSGFNEQYFGPGTRLTVT.

This clonotype was seen repeatedly, ten times or more. The V call is TRBV12-3 or TRBV12-4, the J call TRBJ1-1, with D possibly matching TRBD1 (5 bases). The V end lost 8 bases, the J end lost 0 bases, and 16 bases lay between the germline ends. This CDR3 contains 15 residues. Here the CDR3 DNA reads TGTGCCAGCCAGGCGGCAGGGCGGTTGAACACTGAAGCTTTCTTT. It is translated as CASQAAGRLNTEAFF.